The clone carrying this TCR beta chain was counted only a few times. As yet, its antigen is unknown. The entry originates in a study of T cells in Graves' hyperthyroidism and ophthalmopathy. Whole-study results and caveats: Stable hyperthyroidism and ophthalmopathy were separated using 13 V-J signatures. The majority of expanded thyroid clonotypes above 0.001 also appeared in blood.

The ends lost 2 bases at V and 8 bases at J; junction bases unmatched: 2. The CDR3 contains 14 residues. Germline CDR1 and CDR2: MNHEY and SVGEGT. The source material, RNA transcripts, was used to amplify TCR beta CDR3 regions. The TCR CDR3 first-round RT-PCR relied on the HTBI primer set. TCRdb re-derived calls from the multiplex PCR reads in MiXCR, one entry per CDR3 protein. The sample includes just under 750,000 distinct CDR3 sequences, just over 35% seen only once; the top ten take roughly 30%. This clonotype originated in a middle-aged woman with Graves' hyperthyroidism. V and J are TRBV6-2 or TRBV6-3 and TRBJ1-6; 8 bases match TRBD1. Sequences were obtained from blood. In DNA, the CDR3 is TGTGCCAGCAGTTACCAGGACAGGGATTCACCCCTCCACTTT. Translation: CASSYQDRDSPLHF.